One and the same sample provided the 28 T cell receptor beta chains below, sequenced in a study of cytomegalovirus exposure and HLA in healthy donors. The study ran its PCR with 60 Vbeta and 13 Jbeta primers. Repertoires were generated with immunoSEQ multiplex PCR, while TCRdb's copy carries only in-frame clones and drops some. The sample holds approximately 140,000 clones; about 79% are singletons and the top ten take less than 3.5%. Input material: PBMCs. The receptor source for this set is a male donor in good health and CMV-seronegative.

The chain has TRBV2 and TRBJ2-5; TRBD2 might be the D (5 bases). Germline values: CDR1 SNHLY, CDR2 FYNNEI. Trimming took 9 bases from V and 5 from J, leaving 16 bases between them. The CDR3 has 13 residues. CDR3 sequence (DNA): TGTGCCAGTTCCCGGGAAGTCGGGGAGACCCAGTACTTC. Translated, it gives CASSREVGETQYF.

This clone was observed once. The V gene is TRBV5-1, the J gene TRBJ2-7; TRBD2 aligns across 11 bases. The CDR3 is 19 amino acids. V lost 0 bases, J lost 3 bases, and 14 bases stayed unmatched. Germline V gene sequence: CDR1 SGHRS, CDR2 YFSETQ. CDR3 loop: CASSLGRLAGGQRIYEQYF. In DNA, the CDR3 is TGCGCCAGCAGCTTGGGTAGGCTAGCGGGGGGCCAGCGTATCTACGAGCAGTACTTC.

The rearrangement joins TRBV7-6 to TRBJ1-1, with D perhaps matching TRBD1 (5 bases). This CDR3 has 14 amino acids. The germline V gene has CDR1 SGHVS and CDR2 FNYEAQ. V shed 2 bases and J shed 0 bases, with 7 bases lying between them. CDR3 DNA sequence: TGTGCCAGCAGCTTATGGGGGGTGAACACTGAAGCTTTCTTT. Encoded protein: CASSLWGVNTEAFF.

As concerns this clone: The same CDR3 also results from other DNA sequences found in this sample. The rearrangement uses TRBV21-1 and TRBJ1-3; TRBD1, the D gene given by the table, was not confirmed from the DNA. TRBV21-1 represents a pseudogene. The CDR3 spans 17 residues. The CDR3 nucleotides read TGTGCCAGCAGCAAAGAGGGGGAACGCTCCCCTGGAAACACCATATATTTT. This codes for CASSKEGERSPGNTIYF.

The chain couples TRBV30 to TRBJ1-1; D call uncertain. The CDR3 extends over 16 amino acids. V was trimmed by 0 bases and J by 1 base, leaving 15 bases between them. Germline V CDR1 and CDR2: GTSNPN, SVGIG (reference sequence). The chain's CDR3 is CAWSVRGRQKNTEAFF. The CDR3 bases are TGTGCCTGGAGTGTACGAGGAAGGCAGAAGAACACTGAAGCTTTCTTT.

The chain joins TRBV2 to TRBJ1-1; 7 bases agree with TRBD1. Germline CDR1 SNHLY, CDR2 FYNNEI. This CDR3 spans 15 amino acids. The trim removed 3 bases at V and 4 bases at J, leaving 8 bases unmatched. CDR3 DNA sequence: TGTGCCAGCAGTGAGACCGGACAGGATTCCACTGAAGCTTTCTTT. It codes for CASSETGQDSTEAFF.

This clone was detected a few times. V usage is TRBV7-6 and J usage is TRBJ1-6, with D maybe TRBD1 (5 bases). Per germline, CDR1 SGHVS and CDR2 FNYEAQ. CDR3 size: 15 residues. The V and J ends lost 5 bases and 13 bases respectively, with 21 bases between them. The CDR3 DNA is TGTGCCAGCAGCGCACGACAGTTAGGTCTCTCCCCCCTCCACTTT. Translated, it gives CASSARQLGLSPLHF.

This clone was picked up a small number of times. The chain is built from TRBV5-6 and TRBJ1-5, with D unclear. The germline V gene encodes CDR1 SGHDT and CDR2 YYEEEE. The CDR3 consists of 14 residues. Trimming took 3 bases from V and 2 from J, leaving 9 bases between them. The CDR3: CASSSGMGNQPQHF. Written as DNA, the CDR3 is TGTGCCAGCAGCTCAGGAATGGGCAATCAGCCCCAGCATTTT.

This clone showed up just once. Written as DNA, the CDR3 is TGTGCCAGCAGCTTAGTAGGGACTAGCGGGAGACGGGCGTACGAGCAGTACTTC. It translates to CASSLVGTSGRRAYEQYF. The chain is built from TRBV7-2 and TRBJ2-7, with 14 bases identical to TRBD2. Trimming cost V 1 base and J 4 bases; bases outside gene matches: 9. This CDR3 has 18 residues. Germline lookup yields CDR1 SGHTA and CDR2 FQGNSA. Combining the CDR3 with reference TRBV7-2 and TRBJ2-7 gives the whole variable domain GAGVSQSPSNKVTEKGKDVELRCDPISGHTALYWYRQSLGQGLEFLIYFQGNSAPDKSGLPSDRFSAERTGGSVSTLTIQRTQQEDSAVYLCASSLVGTSGRRAYEQYFGPGTRLTVT.

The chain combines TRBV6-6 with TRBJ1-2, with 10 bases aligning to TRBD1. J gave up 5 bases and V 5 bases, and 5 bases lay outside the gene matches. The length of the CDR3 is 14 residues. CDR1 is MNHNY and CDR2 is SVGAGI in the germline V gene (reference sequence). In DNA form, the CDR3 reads TGTGCCAGCAGTATCGGGACAGGGGATTATGGCTACACCTTC. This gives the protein CASSIGTGDYGYTF.

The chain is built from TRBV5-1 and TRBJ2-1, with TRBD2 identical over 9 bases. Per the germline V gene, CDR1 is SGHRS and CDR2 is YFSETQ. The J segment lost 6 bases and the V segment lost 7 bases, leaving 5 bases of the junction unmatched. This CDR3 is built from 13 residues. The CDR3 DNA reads TGCGCCAGCGGATTAGCGGGAGCCAATGAGCAGTTCTTC. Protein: CASGLAGANEQFF.

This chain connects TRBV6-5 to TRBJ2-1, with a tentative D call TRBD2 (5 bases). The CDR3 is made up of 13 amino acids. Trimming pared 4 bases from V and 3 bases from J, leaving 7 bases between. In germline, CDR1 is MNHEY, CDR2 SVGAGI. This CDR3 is CASSSDFYNEQFF. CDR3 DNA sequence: TGTGCCAGCAGTTCGGACTTCTACAATGAGCAGTTCTTC.

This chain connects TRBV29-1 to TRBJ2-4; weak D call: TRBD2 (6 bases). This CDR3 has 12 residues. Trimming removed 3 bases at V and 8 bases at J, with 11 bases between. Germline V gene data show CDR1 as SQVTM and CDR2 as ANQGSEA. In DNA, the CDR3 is TGCAGCGTTGAGGGGAGGTTGGACATTCAGTACTTC. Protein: CSVEGRLDIQYF. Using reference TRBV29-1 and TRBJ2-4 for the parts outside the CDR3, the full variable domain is SAVISQKPSRDICQRGTSLTIQCQVDSQVTMMFWYRQQPGQSLTLIATANQGSEATYESGFVIDKFPISRPNLTFSTLTVSNMSPEDSSIYLCSVEGRLDIQYFGAGTRLSVL.

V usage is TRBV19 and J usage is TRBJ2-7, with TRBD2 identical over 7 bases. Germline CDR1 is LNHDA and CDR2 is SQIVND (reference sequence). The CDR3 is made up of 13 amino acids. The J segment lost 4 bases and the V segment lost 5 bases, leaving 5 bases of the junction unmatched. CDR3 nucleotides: TGTGCCAGTAGTTACGGCGGGAGTTACGAGCAGTACTTC. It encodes CASSYGGSYEQYF.

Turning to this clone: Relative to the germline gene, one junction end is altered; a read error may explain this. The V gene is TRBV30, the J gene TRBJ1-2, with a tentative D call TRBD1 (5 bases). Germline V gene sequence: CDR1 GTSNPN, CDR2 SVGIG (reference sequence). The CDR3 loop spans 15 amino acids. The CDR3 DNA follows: TGTGCCTGGAGTCTCCGTGGAGGGGTATTGAATGGCTACCCCTTC. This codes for CAWSLRGGVLNGYPF. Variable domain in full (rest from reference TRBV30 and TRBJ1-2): SQTIHQWPATLVQPVGSPLSLECTVEGTSNPNLYWYRQAAGRGLQLLFYSVGIGQISSEVPQNLSASRPQDRQFILSSKKLLLSDSGFYLCAWSLRGGVLNGYPFGSGTRLTVV.

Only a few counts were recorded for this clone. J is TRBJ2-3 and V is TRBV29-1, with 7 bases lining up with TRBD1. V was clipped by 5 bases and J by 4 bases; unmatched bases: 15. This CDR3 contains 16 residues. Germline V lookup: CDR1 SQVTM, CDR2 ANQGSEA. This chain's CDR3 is CSVKLWTGQGADTQYF. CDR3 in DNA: TGCAGCGTTAAACTCTGGACAGGTCAGGGTGCAGATACGCAGTATTTT.

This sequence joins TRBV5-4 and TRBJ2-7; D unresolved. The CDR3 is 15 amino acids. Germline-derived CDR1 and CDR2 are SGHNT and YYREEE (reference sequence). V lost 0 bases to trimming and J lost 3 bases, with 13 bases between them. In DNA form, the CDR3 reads TGTGCCAGCAGCTTGGACCCCCGGTCCGTCTACGAGCAGTACTTC. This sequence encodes CASSLDPRSVYEQYF.

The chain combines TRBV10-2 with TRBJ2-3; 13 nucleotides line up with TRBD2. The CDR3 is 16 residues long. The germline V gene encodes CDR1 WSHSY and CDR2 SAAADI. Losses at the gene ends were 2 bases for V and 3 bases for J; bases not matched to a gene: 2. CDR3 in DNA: TGCGCCAGCAGTGAGGGACTAGCGGGAGCGACAGATACGCAGTATTTT. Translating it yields CASSEGLAGATDTQYF.

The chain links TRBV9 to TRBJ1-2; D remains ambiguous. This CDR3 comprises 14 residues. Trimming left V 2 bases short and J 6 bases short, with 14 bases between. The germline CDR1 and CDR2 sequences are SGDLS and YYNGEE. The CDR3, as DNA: TGTGCCAGCAGCGTTACTGAGGGCCTTAATGGCTACACCTTC. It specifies CASSVTEGLNGYTF.

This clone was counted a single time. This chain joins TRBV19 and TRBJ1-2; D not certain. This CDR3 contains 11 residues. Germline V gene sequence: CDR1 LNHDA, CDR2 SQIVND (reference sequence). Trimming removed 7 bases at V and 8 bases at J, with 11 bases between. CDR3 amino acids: CASNSGGGYTF. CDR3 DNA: TGTGCCAGTAATTCCGGAGGGGGCTACACCTTC.

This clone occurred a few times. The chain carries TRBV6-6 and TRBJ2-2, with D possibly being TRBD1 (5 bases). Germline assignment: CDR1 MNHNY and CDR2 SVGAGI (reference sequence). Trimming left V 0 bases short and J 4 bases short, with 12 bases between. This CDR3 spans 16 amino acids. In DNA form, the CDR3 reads TGTGCCAGCAGTTACTCGAGTGGGGCACCCACCGGGGAGCTGTTTTTT. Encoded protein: CASSYSSGAPTGELFF.

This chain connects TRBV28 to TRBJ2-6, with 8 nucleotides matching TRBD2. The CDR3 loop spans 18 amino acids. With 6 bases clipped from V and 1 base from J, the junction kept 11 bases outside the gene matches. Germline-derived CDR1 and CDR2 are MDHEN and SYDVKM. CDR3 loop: CASSRGGAGSSGANVLTF. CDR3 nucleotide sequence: TGTGCCAGCAGCCGGGGGGGGGCAGGGAGTTCTGGGGCCAACGTCCTGACTTTC.

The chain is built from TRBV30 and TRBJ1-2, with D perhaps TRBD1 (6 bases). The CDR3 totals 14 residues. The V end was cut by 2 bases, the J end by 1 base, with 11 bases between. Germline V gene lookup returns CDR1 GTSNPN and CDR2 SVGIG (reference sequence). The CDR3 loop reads CAWSPDRYNYGYTF. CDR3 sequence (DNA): TGTGCCTGGAGTCCGGACAGATATAACTATGGCTACACCTTC. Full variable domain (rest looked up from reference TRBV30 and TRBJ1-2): SQTIHQWPATLVQPVGSPLSLECTVEGTSNPNLYWYRQAAGRGLQLLFYSVGIGQISSEVPQNLSASRPQDRQFILSSKKLLLSDSGFYLCAWSPDRYNYGYTFGSGTRLTVV.

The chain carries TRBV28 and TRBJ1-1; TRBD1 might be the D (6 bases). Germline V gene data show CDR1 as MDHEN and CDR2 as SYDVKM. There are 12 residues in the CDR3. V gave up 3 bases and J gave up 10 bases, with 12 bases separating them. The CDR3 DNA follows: TGTGCCAGCAGTTTTACAGGGAGGGGAGCTTTCTTT. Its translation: CASSFTGRGAFF.

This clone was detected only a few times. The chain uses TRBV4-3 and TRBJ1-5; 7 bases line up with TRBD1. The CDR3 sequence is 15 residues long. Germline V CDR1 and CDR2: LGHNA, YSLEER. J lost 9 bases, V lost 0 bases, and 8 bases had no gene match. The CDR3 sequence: CASSQDEDRISPQHF. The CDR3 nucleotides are TGCGCCAGCAGCCAAGATGAGGACAGGATATCGCCCCAGCATTTT.

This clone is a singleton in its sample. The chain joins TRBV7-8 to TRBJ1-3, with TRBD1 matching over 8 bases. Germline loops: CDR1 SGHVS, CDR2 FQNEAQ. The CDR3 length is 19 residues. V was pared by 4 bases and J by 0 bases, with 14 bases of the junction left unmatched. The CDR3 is CASSSPLGQDVSSGNTIYF. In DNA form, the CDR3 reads TGTGCCAGCAGCTCCCCCCTGGGACAGGACGTCAGCTCTGGAAACACCATATATTTT.

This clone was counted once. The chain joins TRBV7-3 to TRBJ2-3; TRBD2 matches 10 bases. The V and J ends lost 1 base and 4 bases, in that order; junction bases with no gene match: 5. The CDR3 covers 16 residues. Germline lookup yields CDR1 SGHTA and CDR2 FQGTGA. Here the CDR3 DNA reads TGTGCCAGCAGCTTAAGCGGGACTAGCGTTGCAGATACGCAGTATTTT. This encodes CASSLSGTSVADTQYF.

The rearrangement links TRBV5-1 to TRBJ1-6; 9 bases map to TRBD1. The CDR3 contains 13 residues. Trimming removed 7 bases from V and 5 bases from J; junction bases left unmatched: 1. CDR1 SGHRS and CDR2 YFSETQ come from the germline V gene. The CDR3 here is CASRTGDNSPLHF. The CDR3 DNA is TGCGCCAGCCGGACAGGGGATAATTCACCCCTCCACTTT.